These T cell receptor beta chains were read from a single sample in a study of T cell responses to AZD1222 COVID-19 vaccine. Sequencing was performed with immunoSEQ multiplex PCR; in TCRdb, only in-frame clones are kept and a portion is missing. The data show roughly 140,000 clones, with approximately 89% seen just once and around 2.1% held by the top ten. Sequencing used peripheral blood, obtained on day 0 of AZD1222 vaccination. These receptors were taken from an adult in good health. Both conserved end residues are part of each CDR3. A D gene is named only where the DNA matches it firmly. The listing skips clone size in some rows; elsewhere it reads once, few, many or a size class.

V,J,size,D,DNA,CDR3
TRBV3-1/TRBV3-2,TRBJ2-2,NA,NA,TGTGCCAGCAGCGACATAGGGCTAGCAACCGGGGAGCTGTTTTTT,CASSDIGLATGELFF
TRBV28,TRBJ2-1,once,TRBD2,TGTGCCAGCAGCCCAGCGGGAGGTACCAATGAGCAGTTCTTC,CASSPAGGTNEQFF
TRBV2,TRBJ1-1,NA,NA,TGTGCCAGCAGCGAGACTGCGGAGACTGAAGCTTTCTTT,CASSETAETEAFF
TRBV11-2,TRBJ1-5,NA,NA,TGTGCCAGCAGCCTCCCCGGCAGAAATCAGCCCCAGCATTTT,CASSLPGRNQPQHF
TRBV19,TRBJ1-2,NA,NA,TGTGCCAGTAGTATGGGGAGGGGATACGGCTACACCTTC,CASSMGRGYGYTF
TRBV5-6,TRBJ1-1,NA,TRBD1,TGTGCCAGCAGCTTGGATTACAGGGGAGGCACTGAAGCTTTCTTT,CASSLDYRGGTEAFF
TRBV7-2,TRBJ2-7,NA,TRBD2,TGTGCCAGCAGCTTCCGGACTAGCGGGAGCCGCTTCCACTACGAGCAGTACTTC,CASSFRTSGSRFHYEQYF
TRBV19,TRBJ2-1,NA,NA,TGTGCCAGTAGTCGGGGACATGGGGCGTTGATCGATGAGCAGTTCTTC,CASSRGHGALIDEQFF
TRBV30,TRBJ1-6,NA,TRBD1,TGTGCCTGGAACGGACAAGGGGGCATAAGGAATTCACCCCTCCACTTT,CAWNGQGGIRNSPLHF
TRBV9,TRBJ2-3,NA,NA,TGTGCCAGCAGCGGGTGGGGCACAGATACGCAGTATTTT,CASSGWGTDTQYF
TRBV5-1,TRBJ2-5,NA,NA,TGCGCCAGCAGCTTGGCGCGGGGTGCTGGGGAGACCCAGTACTTC,CASSLARGAGETQYF
TRBV5-4,TRBJ2-7,NA,TRBD2,TGTGCCAGCAGCTTGGGTATTACTAGCGGGAGACCCGAGCAGTACTTC,CASSLGITSGRPEQYF
TRBV25-1,TRBJ1-3,NA,NA,TGTGCCAGCGAAGAAGTTGCCGGAAACACCATATATTTT,CASEEVAGNTIYF
TRBV19,TRBJ1-5,NA,NA,TGTGCCAGTAGTGGGGGGGTTAGACAGCCCCAGCATTTT,CASSGGVRQPQHF
TRBV19,TRBJ1-1,NA,NA,TGTGCCAGTAGTAATCGCGTCGGGGTGAACACTGAAGCTTTCTTT,CASSNRVGVNTEAFF
TRBV19,TRBJ1-1,NA,TRBD1,TGTGCCAGTAGTATCGGGACAGGGACCACTGAAGCTTTCTTT,CASSIGTGTTEAFF
TRBV5-1,TRBJ1-2,NA,NA,TGCGCCAGCAGCTTGACTGGGGGGGCGCGAGGCTATGGCTACACCTTC,CASSLTGGARGYGYTF
TRBV11-2,TRBJ2-7,once,TRBD1,TGTGCCAGCAGCTTAGGGGGGGGACAGGGCATCAAGTACTTC,CASSLGGGQGIKYF
TRBV4-2,TRBJ1-4,NA,NA,TGTGCCAGCAGCCTAGACCGGGACATAGAGCCGTATTCAGAAAAACTGTTTTTT,CASSLDRDIEPYSEKLFF
TRBV2,TRBJ1-1,NA,NA,TGTGCCAGCAGTGAAGGTGTCAGGGCACGGATCTTGGACACTGAAGCTTTCTTT,CASSEGVRARILDTEAFF
TRBV4-3,TRBJ2-7,NA,NA,TGCGCCAGCAGCCAAGTCGCAGGGAGTGACGAGCAGTACTTC,CASSQVAGSDEQYF
TRBV2,TRBJ2-7,NA,NA,TGTGCCAGCAAAACCCAACAGGGAGGGTCCTACGAGCAGTACTTC,CASKTQQGGSYEQYF
TRBV5-1,TRBJ2-7,once,TRBD2,TGCGCCAGCAGCTTGCAAGCGGGAAATATTGCCTACGAGCAGTACTTC,CASSLQAGNIAYEQYF
TRBV29-1,TRBJ1-1,once,NA,TGCAGCGTTGAAGGATGGGGCGCCGCTGAAGCTTTCTTT,CSVEGWGAAEAFF
TRBV28,TRBJ1-6,NA,NA,TGTGCCAGCAGTTTTAATCCAGGGTTAGATTCACCCCTCCACTTT,CASSFNPGLDSPLHF
TRBV12-3/TRBV12-4,TRBJ1-2,once,NA,TGTGCCAGCAGTTTTCGGGGGGATGGCTACACCTTC,CASSFRGDGYTF
TRBV9,TRBJ2-3,NA,NA,TGTGCCAGCAGCGCCGCCCCGGCAGATACGCAGTATTTT,CASSAAPADTQYF
TRBV4-3,TRBJ2-3,once,TRBD2,TGCGCCAGCAGCCGTATAGCGGGGATCACAGATACGCAGTATTTT,CASSRIAGITDTQYF
TRBV6-1,TRBJ2-4,NA,TRBD2,TGTGCCAGCAGTGAAAGATCCCGGGGGACTAGGCAGTACTTC,CASSERSRGTRQYF
TRBV27,TRBJ1-1,NA,NA,TGTGCCAGCAGCCCCCGCAGGGCCGTCACTGAAGCTTTCTTT,CASSPRRAVTEAFF
TRBV19,TRBJ2-7,NA,NA,TGTGCCAGTAGTATGGGGTACGAGCAGTACTTC,CASSMGYEQYF